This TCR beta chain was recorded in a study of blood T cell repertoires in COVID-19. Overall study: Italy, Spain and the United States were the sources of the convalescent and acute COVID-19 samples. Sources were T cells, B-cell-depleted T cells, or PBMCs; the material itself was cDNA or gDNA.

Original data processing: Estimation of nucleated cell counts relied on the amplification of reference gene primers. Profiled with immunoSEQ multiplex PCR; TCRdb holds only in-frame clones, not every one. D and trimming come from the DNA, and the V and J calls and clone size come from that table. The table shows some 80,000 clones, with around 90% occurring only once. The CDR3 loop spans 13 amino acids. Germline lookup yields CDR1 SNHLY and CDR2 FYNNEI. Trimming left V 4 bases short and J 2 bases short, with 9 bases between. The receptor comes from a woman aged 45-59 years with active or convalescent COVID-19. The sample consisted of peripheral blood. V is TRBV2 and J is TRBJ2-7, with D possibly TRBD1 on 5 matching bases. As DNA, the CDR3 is TGTGCCAGCAGTGTGACAGAGACCTACGAGCAGTACTTC. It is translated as CASSVTETYEQYF.